The present TCR beta chain was sequenced within a study of blood T cell repertoires in COVID-19. Overall study: COVID-19 samples from acute and convalescent phases originated in the United States, Italy and Spain. Nucleic acid was either cDNA or gDNA, and it came from T cells, B-cell-depleted T cells, or PBMCs.

The ends were cut back, 5 bases at V and 5 bases at J, with 18 bases in the middle. The CDR3 runs to 15 residues. CDR1 and CDR2 from the germline V gene are SGHTA and FQGNSA. This clone appeared once. Per the original methods: Amplification from reference gene primers served as the basis for estimated nucleated cell counts. Produced via immunoSEQ multiplex PCR; TCRdb's table is partial and in-frame only. That table gives V, J and clone size, and the DNA gave D and trimming. The sample lists about 240,000 clones, roughly four fifths occurring once. Sequenced sample: peripheral blood. This chain links TRBV7-2 with TRBJ1-1; D is undetermined. This sequence originates from a woman aged 60-75 years with active or convalescent COVID-19. CDR3 residues: CASSPQTPGVTEAFF. The DNA for the CDR3 is TGTGCCAGCAGCCCGCAGACCCCCGGGGTTACTGAAGCTTTCTTT.